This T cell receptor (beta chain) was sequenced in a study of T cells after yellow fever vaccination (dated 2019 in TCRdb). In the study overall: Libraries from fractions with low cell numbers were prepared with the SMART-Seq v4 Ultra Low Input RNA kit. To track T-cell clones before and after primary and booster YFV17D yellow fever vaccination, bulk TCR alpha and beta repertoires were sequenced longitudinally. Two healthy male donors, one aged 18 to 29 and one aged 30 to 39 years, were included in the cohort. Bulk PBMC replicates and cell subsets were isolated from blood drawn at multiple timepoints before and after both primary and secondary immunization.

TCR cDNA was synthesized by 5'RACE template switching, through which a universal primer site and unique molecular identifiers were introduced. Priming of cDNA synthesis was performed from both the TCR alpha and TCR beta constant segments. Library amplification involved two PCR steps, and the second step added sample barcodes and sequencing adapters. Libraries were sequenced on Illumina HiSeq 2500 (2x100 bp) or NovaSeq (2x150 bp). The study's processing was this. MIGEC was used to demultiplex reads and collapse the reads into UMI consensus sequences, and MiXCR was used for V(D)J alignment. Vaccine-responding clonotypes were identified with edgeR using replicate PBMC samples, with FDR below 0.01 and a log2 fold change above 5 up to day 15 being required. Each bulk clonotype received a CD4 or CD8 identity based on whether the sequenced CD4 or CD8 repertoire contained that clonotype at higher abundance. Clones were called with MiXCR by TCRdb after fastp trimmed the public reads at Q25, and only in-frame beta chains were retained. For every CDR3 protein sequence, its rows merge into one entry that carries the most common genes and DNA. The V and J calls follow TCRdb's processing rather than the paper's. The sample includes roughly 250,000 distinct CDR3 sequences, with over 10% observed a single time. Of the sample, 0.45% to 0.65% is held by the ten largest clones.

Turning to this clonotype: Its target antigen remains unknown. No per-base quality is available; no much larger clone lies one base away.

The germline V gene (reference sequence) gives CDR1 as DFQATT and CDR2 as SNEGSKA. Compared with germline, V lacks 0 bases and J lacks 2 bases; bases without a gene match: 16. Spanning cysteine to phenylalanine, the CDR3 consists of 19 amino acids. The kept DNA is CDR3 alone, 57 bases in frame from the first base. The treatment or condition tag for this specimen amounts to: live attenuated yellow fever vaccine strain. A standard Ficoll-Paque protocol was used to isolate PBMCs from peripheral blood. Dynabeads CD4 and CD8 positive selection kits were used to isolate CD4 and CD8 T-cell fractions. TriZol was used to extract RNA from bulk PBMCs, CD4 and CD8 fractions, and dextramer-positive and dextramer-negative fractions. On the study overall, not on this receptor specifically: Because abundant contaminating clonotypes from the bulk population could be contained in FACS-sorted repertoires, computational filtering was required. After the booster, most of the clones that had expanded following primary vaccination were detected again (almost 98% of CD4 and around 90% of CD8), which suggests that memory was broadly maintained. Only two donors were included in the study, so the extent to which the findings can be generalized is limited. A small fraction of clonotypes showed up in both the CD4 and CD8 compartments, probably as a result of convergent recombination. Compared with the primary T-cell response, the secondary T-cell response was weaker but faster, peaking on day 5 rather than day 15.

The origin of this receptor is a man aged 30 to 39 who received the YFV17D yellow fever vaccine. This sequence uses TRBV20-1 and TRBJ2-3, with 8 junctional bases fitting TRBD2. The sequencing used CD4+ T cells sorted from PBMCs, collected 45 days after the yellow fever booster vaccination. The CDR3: CSARDAPRAGAFSTDTQYF. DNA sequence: TGCAGTGCTAGAGATGCCCCCAGAGCGGGAGCCTTCTCCACAGATACGCAGTATTTT.